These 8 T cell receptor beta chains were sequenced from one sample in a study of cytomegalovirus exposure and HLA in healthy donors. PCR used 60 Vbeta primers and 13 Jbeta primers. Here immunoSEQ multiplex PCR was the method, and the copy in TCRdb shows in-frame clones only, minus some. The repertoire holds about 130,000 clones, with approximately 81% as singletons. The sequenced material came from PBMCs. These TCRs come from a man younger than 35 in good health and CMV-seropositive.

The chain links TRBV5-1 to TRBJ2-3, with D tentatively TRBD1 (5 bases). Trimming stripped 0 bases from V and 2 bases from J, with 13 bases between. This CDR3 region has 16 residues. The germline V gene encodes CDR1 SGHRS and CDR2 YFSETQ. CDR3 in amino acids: CASSLVGREVTDTQYF. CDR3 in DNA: TGCGCCAGCAGCTTGGTCGGCAGGGAAGTCACAGATACGCAGTATTTT.

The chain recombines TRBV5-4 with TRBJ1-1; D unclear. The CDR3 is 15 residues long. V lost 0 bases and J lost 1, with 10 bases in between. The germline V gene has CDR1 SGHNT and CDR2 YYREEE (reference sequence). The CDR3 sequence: CASSLDHPGNTEAFF. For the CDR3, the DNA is TGTGCCAGCAGCTTGGATCACCCGGGGAACACTGAAGCTTTCTTT.

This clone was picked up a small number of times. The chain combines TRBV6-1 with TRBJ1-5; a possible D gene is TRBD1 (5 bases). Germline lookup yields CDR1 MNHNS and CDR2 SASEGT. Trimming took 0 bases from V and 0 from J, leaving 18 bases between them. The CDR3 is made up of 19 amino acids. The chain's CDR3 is CASSEALFRTKFSNQPQHF. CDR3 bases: TGTGCCAGCAGTGAAGCGCTTTTCAGGACAAAATTTAGCAATCAGCCCCAGCATTTT.

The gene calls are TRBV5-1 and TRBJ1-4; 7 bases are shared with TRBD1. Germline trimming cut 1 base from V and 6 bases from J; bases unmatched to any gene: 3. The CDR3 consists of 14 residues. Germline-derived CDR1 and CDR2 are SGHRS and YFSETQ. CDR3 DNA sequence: TGCGCCAGCAGCTTGATCGACAGGGATGAAAAACTGTTTTTT. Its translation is CASSLIDRDEKLFF.

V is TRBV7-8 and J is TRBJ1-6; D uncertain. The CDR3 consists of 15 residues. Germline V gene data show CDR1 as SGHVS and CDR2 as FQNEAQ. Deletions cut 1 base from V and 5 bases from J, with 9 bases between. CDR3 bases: TGTGCCAGCAGCTTAGGGCAGGAAAATAATTCACCCCTCCACTTT. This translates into CASSLGQENNSPLHF. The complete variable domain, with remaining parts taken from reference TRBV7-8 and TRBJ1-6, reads GAGVSQSPRYKVAKRGQDVALRCDPISGHVSLFWYQQALGQGPEFLTYFQNEAQLDKSGLPSDRFFAERPEGSVSTLKIQRTQQEDSAVYLCASSLGQENNSPLHFGNGTRLTVT.

For the CDR3, the DNA is TGTGCCAGCAGTTATTACGGGGGGTCAGAGACCCAGTACTTC. Translating gives CASSYYGGSETQYF. The chain employs TRBV6-5 and TRBJ2-5; 7 positions match TRBD2. With V trimmed by 3 bases and J by 4 bases, 5 bases remained unmatched. The germline V gene has CDR1 MNHEY and CDR2 SVGAGI. The CDR3 has 14 amino acids.

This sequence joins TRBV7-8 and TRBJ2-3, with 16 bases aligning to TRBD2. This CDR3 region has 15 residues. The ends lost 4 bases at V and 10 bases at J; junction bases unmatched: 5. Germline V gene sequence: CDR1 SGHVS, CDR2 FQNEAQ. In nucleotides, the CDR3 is TGTGCCAGCAGCTCGGGACTAGCGGGAGGGGGTGCGCAGTATTTT. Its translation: CASSSGLAGGGAQYF.

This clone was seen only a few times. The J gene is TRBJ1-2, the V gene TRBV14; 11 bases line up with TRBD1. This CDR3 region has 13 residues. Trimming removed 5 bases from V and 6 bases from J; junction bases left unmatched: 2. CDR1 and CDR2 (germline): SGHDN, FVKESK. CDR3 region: CASSKDRGHGYTF. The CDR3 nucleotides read TGTGCCAGCAGCAAGGACAGGGGGCATGGCTACACCTTC.